Below, 14 T cell receptor beta chains from the same sample are listed, as sequenced in a study of T-cell memory formation after mild COVID-19. TCRdb reprocessed the 5' RACE reads with MiXCR, giving one entry per CDR3 protein. The sample gives 300,000 to 350,000 distinct CDR3 sequences, about 13% of which show up once; roughly 23% is in the top ten. The specimen sequenced was PBMCs or a T cell subset sorted from them (not recorded which). These receptors were collected from a man younger than 35 who had mild COVID-19 (a few samples of this study predate the infection). Cell type and time point are not known.

The chain employs TRBV11-2 and TRBJ1-6; D is uncertain. The germline V gene has CDR1 SGHAT and CDR2 FQNNGV. This CDR3 region has 14 residues. Trimming removed 1 base at V and 4 bases at J, with 5 bases between. In nucleotides, the CDR3 is TGTGCCAGCAGCTTAGGTGATTATAATTCACCCCTCCACTTT. Translated: CASSLGDYNSPLHF. Complete variable domain (other parts from reference TRBV11-2 and TRBJ1-6): EAGVAQSPRYKIIEKRQSVAFWCNPISGHATLYWYQQILGQGPKLLIQFQNNGVVDDSQLPKDRFSAERLKGVDSTLKIQPAKLEDSAVYLCASSLGDYNSPLHFGNGTRLTVT.

This clonotype occurred a few times. This chain links TRBV5-1 with TRBJ2-7; 7 nucleotides match TRBD1. The ends lost 4 bases at V and 2 bases at J; junction bases unmatched: 6. Germline V CDR1 and CDR2: SGHRS, YFSETQ. The CDR3 runs 14 residues. CDR3: CASSAGQATYEQYF. The CDR3 DNA follows: TGCGCCAGCAGCGCTGGACAGGCGACCTACGAGCAGTACTTC. Full variable domain (rest looked up from reference TRBV5-1 and TRBJ2-7): KAGVTQTPRYLIKTRGQQVTLSCSPISGHRSVSWYQQTPGQGLQFLFEYFSETQRNKGNFPGRFSGRQFSNSRSEMNVSTLELGDSALYLCASSAGQATYEQYFGPGTRLTVT.

This clonotype turned up a few times. The CDR3 here is CASSGLAGDLYEQYF. CDR3 bases: TGTGCCAGTAGTGGGCTAGCGGGTGACCTCTACGAGCAGTACTTC. This chain uses TRBV19 with TRBJ2-7, with 8 bases aligning to TRBD2. The V gene's germline CDR1 is LNHDA and CDR2 SQIVND (reference sequence). Trimming took 5 bases from V and 3 from J; bases not matched to a gene: 9. CDR3 size: 15 residues.

The V call is TRBV5-1, the J call TRBJ1-6; TRBD1 is a possible D gene (6 bases). With 4 bases removed from V and 7 bases from J, the gap between germline ends came to 12 bases. The CDR3 contains 14 residues. Germline V gene data show CDR1 as SGHRS and CDR2 as YFSETQ. CDR3 bases: TGCGCCAGCAGCGTGGACAGTGAGAATTCACCCCTCCACTTT. As protein: CASSVDSENSPLHF.

This clonotype was counted a few times. The chain recombines TRBV7-9 with TRBJ1-1, with a weak D call TRBD1 (5 bases). The CDR3 spans 12 residues. The germline V and J ends were trimmed by 0 bases and 7 bases, with 6 bases remaining between them. The V gene's germline CDR1 is SEHNR and CDR2 FQNEAQ (reference sequence). Written as DNA, the CDR3 is TGTGCCAGCAGCTTAGCGGACATTGAAGCTTTCTTT. Its protein product is CASSLADIEAFF. The full variable domain, its missing parts supplied by reference TRBV7-9 and TRBJ1-1, is DTGVSQNPRHKITKRGQNVTFRCDPISEHNRLYWYRQTLGQGPEFLTYFQNEAQLEKSRLLSDRFSAERPKGSFSTLEIQRTEQGDSAMYLCASSLADIEAFFGQGTRLTVV.

A few counts support this clonotype. V gene TRBV20-1 combines with J gene TRBJ2-7, with a tentative D call TRBD1 (6 bases). V was trimmed by 7 bases and J by 3 bases, leaving 22 bases between them. There are 15 residues in the CDR3. Germline CDR1 reads DFQATT; CDR2 reads SNEGSKA (reference sequence). The CDR3 DNA reads TGCAGTGTTGGGGGCTACAATCCGGACAGCTACGAGCAGTACTTC. Translated: CSVGGYNPDSYEQYF.

This rearrangement joins TRBV4-3 to TRBJ1-2, with 8 bases that match TRBD1. The CDR3 has 15 residues. Germline assignment: CDR1 LGHNA and CDR2 YSLEER. The ends lost 1 base at V and 6 bases at J; junction bases unmatched: 7. The CDR3 DNA reads as TGCGCCAGCAGCCAAGGAGGACAGGGAAAGAATGGCTACACCTTC. This sequence encodes CASSQGGQGKNGYTF.

This clonotype appeared a few times. This chain uses TRBV4-1 with TRBJ1-4; D is undetermined. The ends were cut back, 1 base at V and 8 bases at J, with 8 bases in the middle. The CDR3 has 13 residues. Per the germline V gene, CDR1 is MGHRA and CDR2 is YSYEKL. The CDR3 DNA is TGCGCCAGCAGCCAAGCACGGGTGGAAAAACTGTTTTTT. It translates to CASSQARVEKLFF.

This clonotype has a handful of counts. The chain is built from TRBV28 and TRBJ2-5; D not certain. The germline V gene has CDR1 MDHEN and CDR2 SYDVKM. CDR3 size: 17 residues. V was trimmed by 5 bases and J by 3 bases, leaving 22 bases between them. The chain's CDR3 is CASSTPRPVSGEETQYF. The CDR3 coding sequence is TGTGCCAGCAGTACCCCCCGCCCGGTCAGTGGGGAAGAGACCCAGTACTTC.

The chain links TRBV6-5 to TRBJ1-1; D is uncertain. Trimming pared 5 bases from V and 1 base from J, leaving 8 bases between. Germline values: CDR1 MNHEY, CDR2 SVGAGI. The CDR3 is 13 amino acids. For the CDR3, the DNA is TGTGCCAGCAGTGACATATCGAACACTGAAGCTTTCTTT. Translating it yields CASSDISNTEAFF.

The table lists this clonotype with many counts. J is TRBJ2-7 and V is TRBV18; D perhaps matches TRBD1 (6 bases). Trimming removed 3 bases from V and 6 bases from J, with 12 bases in between. Germline-derived CDR1 and CDR2 are KGHSH and LQKENI. This CDR3 has 13 residues. The CDR3 region is CASSPDVQGEQYF. In DNA, the CDR3 is TGTGCCAGCTCACCTGACGTACAGGGCGAGCAGTACTTC.

This clonotype was seen a handful of times. The chain links TRBV7-2 to TRBJ1-5, with D unresolved. The CDR3 length is 13 residues. The V gene's germline CDR1 is SGHTA and CDR2 FQGNSA. The germline V and J ends were trimmed by 5 bases and 4 bases, with 9 bases remaining between them. The CDR3 sequence: CASSLERNQPQHF. The CDR3 coding sequence is TGTGCCAGCAGCCTAGAACGTAATCAGCCCCAGCATTTT. Variable domain in full (rest from reference TRBV7-2 and TRBJ1-5): GAGVSQSPSNKVTEKGKDVELRCDPISGHTALYWYRQSLGQGLEFLIYFQGNSAPDKSGLPSDRFSAERTGGSVSTLTIQRTQQEDSAVYLCASSLERNQPQHFGDGTRLSIL.

This clonotype was seen a handful of times. The genes are TRBV19 and TRBJ1-5; 9 bases match TRBD1. The germline CDR1 and CDR2 sequences are LNHDA and SQIVND (reference sequence). The CDR3 spans 13 residues. V shed 8 bases and J 5 bases; nucleotides not matched to a gene: 4. DNA of the CDR3: TGTGCCAGTGCTTACAGGGGGCATCAGCCCCAGCATTTT. It encodes CASAYRGHQPQHF. Looking up the rest from reference TRBV19 and TRBJ1-5 gives the full variable domain: DGGITQSPKYLFRKEGQNVTLSCEQNLNHDAMYWYRQDPGQGLRLIYYSQIVNDFQKGDIAEGYSVSREKKESFPLTVTSAQKNPTAFYLCASAYRGHQPQHFGDGTRLSIL.

The table lists this clonotype with a few counts. J is TRBJ2-3 and V is TRBV27; 9 bases map to TRBD2. The junction had 6 bases not matched to a gene; V was cut back by 5 bases and J by 0 bases. The V gene's germline CDR1 is MNHEY and CDR2 SMNVEV (reference sequence). The length of the CDR3 is 16 residues. Here the CDR3 reads CASSIRTSVSTDTQYF. CDR3 nucleotide sequence: TGTGCCAGCAGTATCCGGACTAGCGTGAGCACAGATACGCAGTATTTT.